The 5 T cell receptor beta chains listed next were all sequenced from one sample in a study of CD8 T cells in ankylosing spondylitis. TCRdb reanalysed the 5' RACE reads using MiXCR and keeps one entry per CDR3 protein. The sample records tens of thousands of distinct CDR3 sequences, 6% to 8% being singletons. Sequencing was carried out using synovial fluid, either unsorted or a sorted T cell fraction (not recorded which). These receptors came from a male donor with ankylosing spondylitis.

This clonotype was seen more than once but under ten times. The V gene is TRBV3-1, the J gene TRBJ2-2; D gene ambiguous. V lost 6 bases, J lost 0 bases, and 8 bases lay in between. From germline, CDR1 is LGHDT and CDR2 YNNKEL (reference sequence). The CDR3 length is 14 residues. The CDR3 is CASRERPNTGELFF. CDR3 bases: TGTGCCAGCAGAGAGAGGCCGAACACCGGGGAGCTGTTTTTT. The variable domain in full, with the rest retrieved from reference TRBV3-1 and TRBJ2-2, is DTAVSQTPKYLVTQMGNDKSIKCEQNLGHDTMYWYKQDSKKFLKIMFSYNNKELIINETVPNRFSPKSPDKAHLNLHINSLELGDSAVYFCASRERPNTGELFFGEGSRLTVL.

The rearrangement joins TRBV20-1 to TRBJ2-1, with D possibly TRBD2 on 6 matching bases. The V end was cut by 0 bases, the J end by 5 bases, with 17 bases between. The CDR3 totals 16 residues. Germline CDR1 reads DFQATT; CDR2 reads SNEGSKA (reference sequence). The CDR3 sequence: CSARDQQRARNNEQFF. The CDR3 bases are TGCAGTGCTAGAGATCAGCAGCGGGCCCGCAACAATGAGCAGTTCTTC.

The CDR3 protein is CATTGTPVNYGYTF. The DNA for the CDR3 is TGTGCCACCACCGGGACACCCGTTAACTATGGCTACACCTTC. The chain joins TRBV12-3 or TRBV12-4 to TRBJ1-2, with D possibly TRBD1 on 6 matching bases. CDR3 size: 14 residues. V gave up 10 bases and J gave up 1 base, with 16 bases separating them.

This clonotype was found many times. The V gene is TRBV28, the J gene TRBJ1-1, with 8 bases matching TRBD1. In germline, CDR1 is MDHEN, CDR2 SYDVKM. The V segment lost 6 bases and the J segment 4 bases; nucleotides outside the gene matches: 7. The CDR3 contains 14 residues. The chain's CDR3 is CASRIQGEVTEAFF. In DNA form, the CDR3 reads TGTGCCAGCAGAATACAGGGGGAAGTCACTGAAGCTTTCTTT.

This clonotype was counted ten times or more. V gene TRBV12-3 or TRBV12-4 combines with J gene TRBJ1-5; no clear D. V gave up 7 bases and J gave up 4 bases, with 8 bases separating them. The CDR3 extends over 12 amino acids. CDR3 in DNA: TGTGCCAGCATGGAGCAGAATCAGCCCCAGCATTTT. Translated, it gives CASMEQNQPQHF.